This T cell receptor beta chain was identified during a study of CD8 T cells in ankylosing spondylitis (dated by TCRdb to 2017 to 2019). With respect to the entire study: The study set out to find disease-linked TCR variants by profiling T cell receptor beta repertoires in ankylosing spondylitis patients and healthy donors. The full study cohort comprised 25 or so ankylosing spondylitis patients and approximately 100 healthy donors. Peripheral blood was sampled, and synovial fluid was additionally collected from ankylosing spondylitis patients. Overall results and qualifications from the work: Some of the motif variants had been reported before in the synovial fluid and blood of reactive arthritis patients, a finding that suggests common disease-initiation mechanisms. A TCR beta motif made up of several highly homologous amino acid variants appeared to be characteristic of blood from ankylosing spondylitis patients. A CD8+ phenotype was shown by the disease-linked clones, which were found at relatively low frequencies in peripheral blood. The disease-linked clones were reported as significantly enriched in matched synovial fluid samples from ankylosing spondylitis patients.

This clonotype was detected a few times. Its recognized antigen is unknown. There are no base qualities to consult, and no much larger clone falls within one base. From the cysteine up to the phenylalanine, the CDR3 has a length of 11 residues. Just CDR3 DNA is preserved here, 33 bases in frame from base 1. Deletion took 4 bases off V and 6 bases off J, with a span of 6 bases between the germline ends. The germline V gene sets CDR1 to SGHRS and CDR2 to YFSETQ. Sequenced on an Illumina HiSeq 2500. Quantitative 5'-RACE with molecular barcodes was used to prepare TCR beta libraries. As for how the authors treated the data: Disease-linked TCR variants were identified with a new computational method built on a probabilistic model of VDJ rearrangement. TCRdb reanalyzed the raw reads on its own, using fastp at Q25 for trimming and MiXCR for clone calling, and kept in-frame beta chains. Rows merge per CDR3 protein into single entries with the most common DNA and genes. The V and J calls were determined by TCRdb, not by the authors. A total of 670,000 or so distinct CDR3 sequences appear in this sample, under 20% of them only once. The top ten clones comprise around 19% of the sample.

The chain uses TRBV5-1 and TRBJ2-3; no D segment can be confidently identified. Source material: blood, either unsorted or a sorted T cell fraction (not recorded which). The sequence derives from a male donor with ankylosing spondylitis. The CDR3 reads CASSAKDTQYF. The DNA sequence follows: TGCGCCAGCAGCGCTAAGGATACGCAGTATTTT.